The following is a T cell receptor beta chain sequence with its context. Only in-frame clones appear in the TCRdb table, and some are missing; sequencing was by immunoSEQ multiplex PCR. The table includes 80,000 to 100,000 clones, about nine tenths detected once. This specimen belongs to a study of control samples from healthy donors and cancer patients. V was pared by 6 bases and J by 5 bases, with 5 bases of the junction left unmatched. The CDR3 runs to 14 residues. Germline CDR1 and CDR2: MGHDK and SYGVNS. This chain connects TRBV25-1 to TRBJ2-1, with 9 bases aligning to TRBD2. The sequence came from a human donor in good health. The donor label of this sample is uncertain. Sequenced material: blood. The chain's CDR3 is CASSILAGNNEQFF. Written as DNA, the CDR3 is TGTGCCAGCAGCATCCTAGCGGGGAACAATGAGCAGTTCTTC. Full variable domain (remainder filled in from reference TRBV25-1 and TRBJ2-1): EADIYQTPRYLVIGTGKKITLECSQTMGHDKMYWYQQDPGMELHLIHYSYGVNSTEKGDLSSESTVSRIRTEHFPLTLESARPSHTSQYLCASSILAGNNEQFFGPGTRLTVL.